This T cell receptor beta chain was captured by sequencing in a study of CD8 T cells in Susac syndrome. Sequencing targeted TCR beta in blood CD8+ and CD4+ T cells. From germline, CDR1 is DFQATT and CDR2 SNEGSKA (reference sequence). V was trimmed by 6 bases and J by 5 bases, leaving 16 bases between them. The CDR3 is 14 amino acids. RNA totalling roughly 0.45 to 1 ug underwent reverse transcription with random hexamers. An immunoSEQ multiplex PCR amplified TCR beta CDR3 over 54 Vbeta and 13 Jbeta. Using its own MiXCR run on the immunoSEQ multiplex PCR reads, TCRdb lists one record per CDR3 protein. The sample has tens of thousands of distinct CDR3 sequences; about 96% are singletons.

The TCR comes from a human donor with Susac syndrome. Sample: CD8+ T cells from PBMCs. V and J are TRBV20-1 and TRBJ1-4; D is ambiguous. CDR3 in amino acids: CSAPPTGQNEKLFF. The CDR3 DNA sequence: TGCAGTGCGCCTCCCACGGGTCAGAATGAAAAACTGTTTTTT.